The clone carrying this T cell receptor beta chain was observed a handful of times. This specimen comes from a study of blood T cell repertoires in COVID-19. Clones were sequenced by immunoSEQ multiplex PCR, and TCRdb holds only the in-frame ones, with some missing. The table records about 100,000 clones, roughly 80% of them present only once. CDR1 is GTSNPN, CDR2 SVGIG, per germline (reference sequence). CDR3 size: 12 residues. V was clipped by 1 base and J by 4 bases, with 8 bases between them. The rearrangement uses TRBV30 and TRBJ2-7; tentative D call: TRBD2 (5 bases). The TCR sequence derives from a man aged 50-60 years with active or convalescent COVID-19. The sample was peripheral blood. CDR3 DNA: TGTGCCTGGAGTGAAACGGGATACGAGCAGTACTTC. The encoded protein is CAWSETGYEQYF.